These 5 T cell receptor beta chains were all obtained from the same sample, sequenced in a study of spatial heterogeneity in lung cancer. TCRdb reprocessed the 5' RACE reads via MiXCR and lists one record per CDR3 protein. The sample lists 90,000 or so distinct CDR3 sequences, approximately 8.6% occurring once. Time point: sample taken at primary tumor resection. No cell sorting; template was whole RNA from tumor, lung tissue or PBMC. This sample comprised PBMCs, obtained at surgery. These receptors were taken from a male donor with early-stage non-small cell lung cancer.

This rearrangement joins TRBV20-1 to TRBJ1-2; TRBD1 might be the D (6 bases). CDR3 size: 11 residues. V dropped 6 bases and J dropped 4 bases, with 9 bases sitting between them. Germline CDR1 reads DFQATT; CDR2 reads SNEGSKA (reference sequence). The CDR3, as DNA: TGCAGTGCCGGGGGCACCTATGGCTACACCTTC. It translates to CSAGGTYGYTF.

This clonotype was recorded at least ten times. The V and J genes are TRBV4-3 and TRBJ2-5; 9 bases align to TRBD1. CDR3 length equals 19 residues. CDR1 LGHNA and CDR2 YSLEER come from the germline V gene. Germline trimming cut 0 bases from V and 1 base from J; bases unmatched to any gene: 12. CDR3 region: CASSQDRDPWTGVQETQYF. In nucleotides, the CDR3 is TGCGCCAGCAGCCAAGATAGGGATCCTTGGACAGGGGTCCAAGAGACCCAGTACTTC.

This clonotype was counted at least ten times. The CDR3 bases are TGCGCCAGCAGCCAAGAAGAGCGGGCAATACATCTCTATGAGCAGTTCTTC. This sequence encodes CASSQEERAIHLYEQFF. J is TRBJ2-1 and V is TRBV4-1; D is perhaps TRBD2 (6 bases). Germline V lookup: CDR1 MGHRA, CDR2 YSYEKL. Trimming shortened V by 0 bases and J by 8 bases, and 20 bases separated the two germline ends. The CDR3 consists of 17 residues.

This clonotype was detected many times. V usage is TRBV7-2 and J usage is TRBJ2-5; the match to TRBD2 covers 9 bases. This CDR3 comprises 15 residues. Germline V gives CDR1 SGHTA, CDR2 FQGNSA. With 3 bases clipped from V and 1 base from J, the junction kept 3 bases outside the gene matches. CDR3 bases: TGTGCCAGCAGCTTTCAGCGGGGGGCCCAAGAGACCCAGTACTTC. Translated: CASSFQRGAQETQYF.

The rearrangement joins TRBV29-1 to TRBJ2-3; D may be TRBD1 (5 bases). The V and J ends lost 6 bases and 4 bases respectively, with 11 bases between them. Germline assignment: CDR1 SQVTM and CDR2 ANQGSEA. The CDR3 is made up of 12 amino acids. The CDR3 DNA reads TGCAGCGTGGCGACAGCCTCAGATACGCAGTATTTT. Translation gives CSVATASDTQYF.